This TCR beta chain comes out of a study of blood T cell repertoires in COVID-19 (dated by TCRdb to 2020 to 2021). Some background on the complete study: Collaborator samples came from the United States, Italy and Spain and covered acute and convalescent phases of COVID-19. The material from the prospective study consisted of cDNA or gDNA derived from T cells, B-cell-depleted T cells, or PBMCs. Deeply sampled blood TCRbeta repertoires from subjects exposed to, actively infected with, or recovered from COVID-19 were included in the dataset. A freely available public database, intended as a resource for researchers studying the immune response to SARS-CoV-2, is where the repertoires were released. Samples were obtained from the ongoing ImmuneRACE study (first 160 participants) and from 1,254 subjects provided by 6 global collaborators. The sample metadata nearly always contained a de-identified subject ID, COVID-19 status, age in years and sex. HLA class I and class II types, where available, came from metadata supplied by the sample provider rather than from assay-based typing. The study at large found these results: Clinical and demographic metadata were provided uncurated, with the amount varying by source and participant.

TCRbeta CDR3 regions were amplified from genomic DNA by means of the immunoSEQ Assay, a bias-controlled multiplex PCR. Turning to the authors' computational methods: Within the assay, amplification of reference gene primers was used to estimate how many nucleated cells each sample contained. Sequence reads were collapsed and filtered to measure the absolute abundance of every unique TCRbeta CDR3 rearrangement. For each sample, productive Simpson clonality was calculated as the square root of Simpson's diversity index across productive rearrangements. TCRdb took over this immuneACCESS table, retaining in-frame rearrangements with V and J assigned. Such tables are incomplete; in checked studies, under half of the missing clones stem from an unresolved V gene, and the remainder is unexplained. V, J and clone size reflect that table, while D and trimming were determined from the DNA. In this sample the table shows fewer than 250,000 clones, about 82% of which occur a single time. The top ten constitute 5% to 8% of the sample.

This clone has only a few counts. Its antigen is still unknown. The input lacks base qualities; no much larger clone sits a single base away. Collaborating institutions collected whole blood in K2EDTA tubes following their own protocols. For TCRbeta analysis, collaborator samples were shipped as frozen whole blood, as isolated PBMCs, or as DNA extracted from either sample type. The CDR3 covers 15 residues, taking in both the cysteine and the phenylalanine. The kept DNA is CDR3 alone, 45 bases in frame from the first base. CDR1 is given as SGHRS and CDR2 as YFSETQ, both from the germline V gene. A distance of 13 bases separates the germline ends of V and J, which lose 4 bases and 0 bases respectively.

This sequence uses TRBV5-1 and TRBJ1-2; the D gene is perhaps TRBD1, from 6 matching bases. This receptor was obtained from a woman aged 55 to 70 with active or convalescent COVID-19. The sequenced sample consisted of peripheral blood. The bases read TGCGCCAGCAGCCCAACAGGGCGAGCTAACTATGGCTACACCTTC. It codes for CASSPTGRANYGYTF. Outside the CDR3, residues come from the reference TRBV5-1 and TRBJ1-2 proteins, so the full variable domain is: KAGVTQTPRYLIKTRGQQVTLSCSPISGHRSVSWYQQTPGQGLQFLFEYFSETQRNKGNFPGRFSGRQFSNSRSEMNVSTLELGDSALYLCASSPTGRANYGYTFGSGTRLTVV.